This T cell receptor beta chain originates from a study of monozygotic twins with inflammatory bowel disease. Study-wide results and limits: The study found lower TCRbeta diversity (inverse Simpson) in IBD patients than in healthy co-twins.

On this clonotype itself: Its target is not known.

The germline V gene has CDR1 MNHEY and CDR2 SVGAGI. The CDR3 has 13 amino acids. Each sample's cDNA came from eight separate reactions. Molecular identifiers with 6-nucleotide sample barcodes were added during cDNA synthesis via template switching. Using the 5' RACE reads, TCRdb records one entry per CDR3 protein without DNA. Seen in this sample are 170,000 or so distinct CDR3 sequences; the ten most common clones hold roughly 7.4%. The sequenced sample consisted of blood. This sequence was found in a human donor with ulcerative colitis or Crohn's disease, or a healthy co-twin of an affected twin (not recorded which). The rearrangement joins TRBV6-5 to TRBJ1-1. CDR3 in amino acids: CASSQRMNTEAFF.